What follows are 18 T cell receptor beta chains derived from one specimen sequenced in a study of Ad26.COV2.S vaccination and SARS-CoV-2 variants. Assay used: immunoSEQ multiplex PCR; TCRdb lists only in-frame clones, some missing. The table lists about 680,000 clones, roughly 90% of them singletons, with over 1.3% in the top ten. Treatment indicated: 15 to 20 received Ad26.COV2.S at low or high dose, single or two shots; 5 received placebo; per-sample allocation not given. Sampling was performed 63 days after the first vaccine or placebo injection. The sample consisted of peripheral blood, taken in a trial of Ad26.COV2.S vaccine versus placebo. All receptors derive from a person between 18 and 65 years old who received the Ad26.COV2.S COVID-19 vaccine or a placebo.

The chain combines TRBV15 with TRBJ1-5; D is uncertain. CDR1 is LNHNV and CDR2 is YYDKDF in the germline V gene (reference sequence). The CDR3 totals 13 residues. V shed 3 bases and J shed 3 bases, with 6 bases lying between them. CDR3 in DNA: TGTGCCACCAGCAGGGATCTCAATCAGCCCCAGCATTTT. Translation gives CATSRDLNQPQHF.

The CDR3, as DNA: TGTGCCAGCAGTTACGGGGGGGGCCGGGGACGTTCACCCCTCCACTTT. Its protein product is CASSYGGGRGRSPLHF. The chain has TRBV6-5 and TRBJ1-6, with a possible D match to TRBD1 (6 bases). CDR3 length equals 16 residues. Germline values: CDR1 MNHEY, CDR2 SVGAGI. V was shortened by 2 bases and J by 9 bases, with 17 bases between the two germline ends.

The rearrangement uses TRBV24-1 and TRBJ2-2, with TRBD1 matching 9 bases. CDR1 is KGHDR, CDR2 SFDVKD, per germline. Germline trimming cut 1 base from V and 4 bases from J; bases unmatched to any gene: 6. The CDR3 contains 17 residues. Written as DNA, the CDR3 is TGTGCCACCAGTGATTTACCCGGGGACAGGGTCACCGGGGAGCTGTTTTTT. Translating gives CATSDLPGDRVTGELFF.

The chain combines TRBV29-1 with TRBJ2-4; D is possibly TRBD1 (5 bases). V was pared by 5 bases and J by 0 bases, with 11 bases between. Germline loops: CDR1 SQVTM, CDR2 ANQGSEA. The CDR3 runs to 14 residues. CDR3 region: CSVLGHLAKNIQYF. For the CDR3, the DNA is TGCAGCGTTCTAGGACACCTAGCCAAAAACATTCAGTACTTC.

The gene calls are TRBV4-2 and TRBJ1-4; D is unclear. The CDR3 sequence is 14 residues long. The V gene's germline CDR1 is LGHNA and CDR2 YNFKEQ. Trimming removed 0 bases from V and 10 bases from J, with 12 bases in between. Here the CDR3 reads CASSQDEEDGKLFF. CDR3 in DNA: TGTGCCAGCAGCCAAGATGAGGAGGACGGAAAACTGTTTTTT.

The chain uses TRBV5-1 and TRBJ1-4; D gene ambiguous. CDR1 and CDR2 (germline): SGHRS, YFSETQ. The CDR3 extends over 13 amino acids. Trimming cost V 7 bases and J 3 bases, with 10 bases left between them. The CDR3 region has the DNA TGCGCCAGCGCCCAGACGGCTAATGAAAAACTGTTTTTT. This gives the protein CASAQTANEKLFF. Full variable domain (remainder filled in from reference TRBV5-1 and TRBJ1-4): KAGVTQTPRYLIKTRGQQVTLSCSPISGHRSVSWYQQTPGQGLQFLFEYFSETQRNKGNFPGRFSGRQFSNSRSEMNVSTLELGDSALYLCASAQTANEKLFFGSGTQLSVL.

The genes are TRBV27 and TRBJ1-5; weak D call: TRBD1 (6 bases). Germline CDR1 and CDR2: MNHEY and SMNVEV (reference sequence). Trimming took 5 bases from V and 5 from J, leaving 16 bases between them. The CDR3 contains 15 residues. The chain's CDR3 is CASSILGGEDQPQHF. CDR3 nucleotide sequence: TGTGCCAGCAGTATTTTAGGGGGTGAAGATCAGCCCCAGCATTTT.

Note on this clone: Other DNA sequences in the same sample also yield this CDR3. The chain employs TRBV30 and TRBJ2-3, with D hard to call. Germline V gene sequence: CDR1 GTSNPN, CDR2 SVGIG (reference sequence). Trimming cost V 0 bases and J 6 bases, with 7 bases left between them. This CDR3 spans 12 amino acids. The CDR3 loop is CAWSVVGDTQYF. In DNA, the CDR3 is TGTGCCTGGAGTGTCGTTGGGGATACGCAGTATTTT.

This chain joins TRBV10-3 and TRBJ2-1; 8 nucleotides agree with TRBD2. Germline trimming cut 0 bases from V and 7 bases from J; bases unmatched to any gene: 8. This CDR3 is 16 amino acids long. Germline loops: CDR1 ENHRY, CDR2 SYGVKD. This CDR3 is CAISESDGRGVNEQFF. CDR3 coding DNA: TGTGCCATCAGTGAGTCGGACGGGAGGGGGGTAAATGAGCAGTTCTTC.

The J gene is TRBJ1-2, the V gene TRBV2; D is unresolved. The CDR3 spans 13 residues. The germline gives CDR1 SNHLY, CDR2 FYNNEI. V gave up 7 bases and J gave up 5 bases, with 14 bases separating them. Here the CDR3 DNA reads TGTGCCAGCACCCTGGGAGGAAATTATGGCTACACCTTC. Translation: CASTLGGNYGYTF.

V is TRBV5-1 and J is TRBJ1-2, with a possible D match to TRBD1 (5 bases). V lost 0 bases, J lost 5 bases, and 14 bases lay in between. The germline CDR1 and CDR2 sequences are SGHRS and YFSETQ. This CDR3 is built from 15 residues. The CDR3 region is CASSLEPGLAYGYTF. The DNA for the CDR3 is TGCGCCAGCAGCTTGGAACCGGGACTCGCTTATGGCTACACCTTC.

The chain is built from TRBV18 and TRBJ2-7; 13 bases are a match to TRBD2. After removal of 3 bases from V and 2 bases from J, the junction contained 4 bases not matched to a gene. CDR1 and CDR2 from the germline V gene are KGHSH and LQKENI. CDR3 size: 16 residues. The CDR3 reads CASSPRLAGGPYEQYF. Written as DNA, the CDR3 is TGTGCCAGCTCACCGAGACTAGCGGGGGGCCCCTACGAGCAGTACTTC. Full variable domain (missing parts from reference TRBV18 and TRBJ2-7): NAGVMQNPRHLVRRRGQEARLRCSPMKGHSHVYWYRQLPEEGLKFMVYLQKENIIDESGMPKERFSAEFPKEGPSILRIQQVVRGDSAAYFCASSPRLAGGPYEQYFGPGTRLTVT.

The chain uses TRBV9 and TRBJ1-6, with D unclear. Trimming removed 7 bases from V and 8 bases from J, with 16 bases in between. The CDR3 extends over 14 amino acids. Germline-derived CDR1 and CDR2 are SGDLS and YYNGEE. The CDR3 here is CASRPGLGYSPLHF. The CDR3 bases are TGTGCCAGCCGTCCGGGCCTCGGCTATTCACCCCTCCACTTT.

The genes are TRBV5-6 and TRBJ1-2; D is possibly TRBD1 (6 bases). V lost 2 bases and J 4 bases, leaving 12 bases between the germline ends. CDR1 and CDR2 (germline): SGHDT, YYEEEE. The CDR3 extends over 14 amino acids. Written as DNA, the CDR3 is TGTGCCAGCAGCTTTCGGACAGCGGTCTATGGCTACACCTTC. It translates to CASSFRTAVYGYTF.

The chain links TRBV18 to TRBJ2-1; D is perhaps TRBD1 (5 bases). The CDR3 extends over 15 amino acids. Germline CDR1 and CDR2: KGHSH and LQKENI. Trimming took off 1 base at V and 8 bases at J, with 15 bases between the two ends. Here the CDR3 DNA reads TGTGCCAGCTCACCACGGGCAGGGTATATGGATGAGCAGTTCTTC. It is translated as CASSPRAGYMDEQFF.

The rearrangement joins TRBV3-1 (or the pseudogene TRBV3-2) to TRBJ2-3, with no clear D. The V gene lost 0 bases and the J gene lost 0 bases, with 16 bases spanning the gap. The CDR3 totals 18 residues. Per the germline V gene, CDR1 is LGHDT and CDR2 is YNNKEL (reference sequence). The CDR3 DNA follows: TGTGCCAGCAGCCAAGAAGTCTGGGATTTAGATAGCACAGATACGCAGTATTTT. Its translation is CASSQEVWDLDSTDTQYF.

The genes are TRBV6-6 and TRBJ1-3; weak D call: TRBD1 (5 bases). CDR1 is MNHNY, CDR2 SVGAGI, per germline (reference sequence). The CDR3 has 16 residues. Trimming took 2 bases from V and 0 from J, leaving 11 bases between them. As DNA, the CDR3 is TGTGCCAGCAGTTACGGAGGGGCGTCCTCTGGAAACACCATATATTTT. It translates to CASSYGGASSGNTIYF.

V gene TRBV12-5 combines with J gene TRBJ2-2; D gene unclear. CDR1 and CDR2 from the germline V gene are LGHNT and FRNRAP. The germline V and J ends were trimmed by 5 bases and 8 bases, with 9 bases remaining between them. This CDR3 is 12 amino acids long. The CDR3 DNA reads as TGTGCTAGTGGTCGAAACGGGGGGGAGCTGTTTTTT. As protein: CASGRNGGELFF.